One T cell receptor beta chain is described in this entry. Its antigen is still unknown. Base qualities are not provided; no much larger clone lies one nucleotide away. RNA was extracted using the RNeasy kit, and roughly 0.5 to 1 microgram was reverse transcribed with random hexamers. TCR beta CDR3 regions were amplified with the immunoSEQ multiplex PCR assay covering 54 Vbeta and 13 Jbeta segments. PCR amplification bias was corrected by using a synthetic template baseline for primer optimization and computational correction. Under the source paper's analysis protocol: Reads were annotated to V, D and J genes according to IMGT and were analyzed with immunoSEQ Analyzer, with only productive sequences retained. Clonality was computed as one minus Shannon entropy normalized by log2 of the number of productive unique sequences. For each patient and control, public and private clones were evaluated within the 100 most prevalent clones. Susac-specific clones were defined as absent from healthy and MS cohorts, around 1,000 published viral clones and other ImmuneACCESS disease sequences. Starting from the raw public reads, TCRdb applied fastp trimming at Q25, assembled clones with MiXCR and retained in-frame beta chains. Merged by CDR3 protein, the rows form single entries marked with the most common genes and DNA. The V and J calls were determined by TCRdb, not by the authors. The sample table records some 130,000 distinct CDR3 sequences; approximately 95% of these occur just once. The top ten clonotypes cover about 0.18% of the sample.

High-throughput TCR beta sequencing profiled peripheral blood CD8+ and CD4+ T cells from healthy donors, Susac syndrome patients and multiple sclerosis patients. The Susac syndrome patients fulfilled recently defined diagnostic criteria for either definite or probable disease. CD8+ TEMRA cells were enriched by FACS, while bulk CD8+ and CD4+ T cells were purified by magnetic negative isolation. Blood was drawn into EDTA tubes, processed within 24 hours, and PBMCs were isolated by density gradient centrifugation. PBMCs destined for TCR sequencing were cryopreserved in liquid nitrogen and later thawed in a 37 °C water bath. The sorted or isolated CD4+, CD8+ and CD8+ TEMRA cells had a purity of 90% or higher. This sample stems from a study of CD8 T cells in Susac syndrome (dated by TCRdb to about 2019). Turning to the overall study: Among the sequenced Susac syndrome patients, 5 or 6 had clinically active disease and about eight were in clinical remission. CD8+ T cell repertoire clonality was compared between over 9 healthy donors, some 14 Susac syndrome patients and some 15 multiple sclerosis patients. Susac syndrome patients were therapy-naive, on corticosteroids (some also receiving IVIg), or on IVIg alone at blood withdrawal. The study used repertoire sequencing to test whether antigen drove CD8+ T cell activation and differentiation in Susac syndrome.

CDR1 and CDR2 are drawn from the germline V gene (reference sequence): LNHDA, SQIVND. The CDR3 measures 13 amino acids from cysteine to phenylalanine. Kept here is only the CDR3 DNA, which spans 39 bases and is read in frame from base 1. The junction carries 8 bases between V and J, which are trimmed by 0 bases and 5 bases respectively. Findings and caveats that apply to the study as a whole: Clonal expansion was seen in Susac syndrome CD8+ repertoires, peaking in CD8+ TEMRA cells and being greater in clinically active patients than in remitting ones. Looking at Susac-specific public clones, the researchers identified approximately 15 in the total CD8+ repertoire and a few in the CD8+ TEMRA repertoire. The number of individuals in the TCR sequencing and HLA analysis was recognized as being relatively small.

The TCR sequence derives from a human donor with Susac syndrome. The sequenced material came from CD8+ T cells from PBMCs. The rearrangement combines TRBV19 with TRBJ2-7; matching of 5 bases hints at TRBD1 as the D gene. The sequence in DNA is TGTGCCAGTAGTATAGATCCAGGGAACGAGCAGTACTTC. Translated, this is CASSIDPGNEQYF.